A selection of T cell receptor beta chains follows, all from one sample in a study of identical twins. TCRdb fed the 5' RACE reads into MiXCR, producing one record per CDR3 protein. This table has 140,000 to 150,000 distinct CDR3 sequences, 3% to 4% appearing once. The source material was memory T cells sorted from blood. Receptors originate from a young man in good health. CDR3s include the opening cysteine and the closing phenylalanine or tryptophan. D genes are given only for firm matches. For some rows the clone size is stated as once, few or many, or as a class when expanded; others skip it.

d_call: NA; clone_size: many; j_call: TRBJ1-4; v_call: TRBV28; cdr3_nt: TGTGCCAGCAGTTCGCATCGTGGGGAAAAACTGTTTTTT; cdr3_aa: CASSSHRGEKLFF
d_call: NA; clone_size: many; j_call: TRBJ2-3; v_call: TRBV3-1; cdr3_nt: TGTGCCAGCAGCCAAGATCGGCAGGGGGGAGCAGATACGCAGTATTTT; cdr3_aa: CASSQDRQGGADTQYF
d_call: NA; clone_size: NA; j_call: TRBJ2-6; v_call: TRBV5-1; cdr3_nt: TGCGCCAGCAGGCCTGACGGGGCTGGGGCCAACGTCCTGACTTTC; cdr3_aa: CASRPDGAGANVLTF
d_call: NA; clone_size: many; j_call: TRBJ2-1; v_call: TRBV28; cdr3_nt: TGTGCCACAAGCCCGATCGGTGAGCAGTTCTTC; cdr3_aa: CATSPIGEQFF
d_call: TRBD1; clone_size: NA; j_call: TRBJ2-2; v_call: TRBV5-1; cdr3_nt: TGCGCCAGCAGCACCCTCTCCGGGACAGGGGGCACCGGGGAGCTGTTTTTT; cdr3_aa: CASSTLSGTGGTGELFF
d_call: NA; clone_size: many; j_call: TRBJ1-1; v_call: TRBV6-1; cdr3_nt: TGTGCCAGCAGTGAAGGGGGCCGAAGCGGCACTGAAGCTTTCTTT; cdr3_aa: CASSEGGRSGTEAFF
d_call: NA; clone_size: many; j_call: TRBJ2-5; v_call: TRBV12-3/TRBV12-4; cdr3_nt: TGTGCCAGCACCAAGGTCCTAGAGACCCAGTACTTC; cdr3_aa: CASTKVLETQYF
d_call: TRBD2; clone_size: many; j_call: TRBJ2-1; v_call: TRBV7-7; cdr3_nt: TGTGCCAGCAGTCAAATAGCGGGAGGGCCGAATGAGCAGTTCTTC; cdr3_aa: CASSQIAGGPNEQFF
d_call: NA; clone_size: few; j_call: TRBJ2-2; v_call: TRBV30; cdr3_nt: TGTGCCTGGAGTGCCCGATCTAGCGCCGCCAGGGAGCTGTTTTTT; cdr3_aa: CAWSARSSAARELFF
d_call: NA; clone_size: many; j_call: TRBJ1-1; v_call: TRBV6-1; cdr3_nt: TGTGCCAGCACCGTAGGGGAGGTGAACACTGAAGCTTTCTTT; cdr3_aa: CASTVGEVNTEAFF
d_call: NA; clone_size: many; j_call: TRBJ1-1; v_call: TRBV20-1; cdr3_nt: TGCAGTGTAGGGAGGGGGACTGAAGCTTTCTTT; cdr3_aa: CSVGRGTEAFF
d_call: NA; clone_size: many; j_call: TRBJ1-2; v_call: TRBV10-2; cdr3_nt: TGCGCCAGCAAAGCCGACCCTAACAATAAGGATGGCTACACCTTC; cdr3_aa: CASKADPNNKDGYTF
d_call: NA; clone_size: many; j_call: TRBJ2-7; v_call: TRBV6-5; cdr3_nt: TGTGCCAGCAGTTACTCGACAGCGGACTTACTTTTGGAGCAGTACTTC; cdr3_aa: CASSYSTADLLLEQYF
d_call: NA; clone_size: many; j_call: TRBJ1-4; v_call: TRBV5-5; cdr3_nt: TGTGCCAGCAGCTTGGGAAAGGGTGGTGAAAAACTGTTTTTT; cdr3_aa: CASSLGKGGEKLFF
d_call: NA; clone_size: many; j_call: TRBJ2-1; v_call: TRBV29-1; cdr3_nt: TGCAGCGTTGGGGGGCAGGATCTTGAGCAGTTCTTC; cdr3_aa: CSVGGQDLEQFF
d_call: NA; clone_size: many; j_call: TRBJ2-3; v_call: TRBV6-5; cdr3_nt: TGTGCCAGCAGTTACTCCGAGGGGATGAATACGCAGTATTTT; cdr3_aa: CASSYSEGMNTQYF
d_call: TRBD2; clone_size: many; j_call: TRBJ2-5; v_call: TRBV12-3/TRBV12-4; cdr3_nt: TGTGCCAGCAGTTTAGGGACTAGCCAGTACTTC; cdr3_aa: CASSLGTSQYF
d_call: TRBD2; clone_size: few; j_call: TRBJ2-1; v_call: TRBV6-1; cdr3_nt: TGTGCCAGCAGGACCGGGAGGGTCAATGAGCAGTTCTTC; cdr3_aa: CASRTGRVNEQFF
d_call: NA; clone_size: many; j_call: TRBJ2-5; v_call: TRBV11-3; cdr3_nt: TGTGCCAGCAGCTTCGACCACCAAGAGACCCAGTACTTC; cdr3_aa: CASSFDHQETQYF
d_call: TRBD2; clone_size: many; j_call: TRBJ2-7; v_call: TRBV5-1; cdr3_nt: TGCGCCAGCAGCTTGGCCAAGGGACTACCTCTGAGCTCCTACGAGCAGTACTTC; cdr3_aa: CASSLAKGLPLSSYEQYF
d_call: NA; clone_size: NA; j_call: TRBJ2-1; v_call: TRBV20-1; cdr3_nt: TGCAGTGCTCCGGGCAGGGAAGGTGAGCAGTTCTTC; cdr3_aa: CSAPGREGEQFF
d_call: NA; clone_size: many; j_call: TRBJ2-5; v_call: TRBV20-1; cdr3_nt: TGCAGTGCTAGCGGACCCCGGGAAATAGGTCTCCAGTACTTC; cdr3_aa: CSASGPREIGLQYF
d_call: NA; clone_size: many; j_call: TRBJ1-1; v_call: TRBV19; cdr3_nt: TGTGCCAGTAGTCCCGGTCTGGCCGGTGAAGCTTTCTTT; cdr3_aa: CASSPGLAGEAFF
d_call: NA; clone_size: many; j_call: TRBJ2-3; v_call: TRBV5-1; cdr3_nt: TGCGCCAGCCAAACTGGACGCGGGACAGGCACAGATACGCAGTATTTT; cdr3_aa: CASQTGRGTGTDTQYF
d_call: NA; clone_size: many; j_call: TRBJ1-1; v_call: TRBV5-1; cdr3_nt: TGCGCCAGCAGCTTGACCCCCTTTCGGAGGGGCACTGAAGCTTTCTTT; cdr3_aa: CASSLTPFRRGTEAFF
d_call: TRBD2; clone_size: few; j_call: TRBJ2-1; v_call: TRBV11-1; cdr3_nt: TGTGCCAGCAGCTTAGTTCCTAGCGGGGACCCCTCCTACAATGAGCAGTTCTTC; cdr3_aa: CASSLVPSGDPSYNEQFF
d_call: TRBD2; clone_size: many; j_call: TRBJ2-6; v_call: TRBV5-1; cdr3_nt: TGCGCCAGCAGCCATAGGACTAGCGGGAGCAAGGGAAGCTCTGGGGCCAACGTCCTGACTTTC; cdr3_aa: CASSHRTSGSKGSSGANVLTF
d_call: NA; clone_size: many; j_call: TRBJ1-5; v_call: TRBV5-6; cdr3_nt: TGTGCCAGCAGCTCATCTCCTACGACCGGGAATCAGCCCCAGCATTTT; cdr3_aa: CASSSSPTTGNQPQHF
d_call: NA; clone_size: NA; j_call: TRBJ2-1; v_call: TRBV7-9; cdr3_nt: TGTGCCAGCAGCCCCGTTCTTGGACTATTCTCCTACAATGAGCAGTTCTTC; cdr3_aa: CASSPVLGLFSYNEQFF
d_call: NA; clone_size: many; j_call: TRBJ1-1; v_call: TRBV15; cdr3_nt: TGTGCCACCAGCAGAGAGAAGGGGGTGAACACTGAAGCTTTCTTT; cdr3_aa: CATSREKGVNTEAFF
d_call: NA; clone_size: many; j_call: TRBJ1-1; v_call: TRBV19; cdr3_nt: TGTGCCAGTAGTACGCAGGGATTAGGAGCTTTCTTT; cdr3_aa: CASSTQGLGAFF
d_call: NA; clone_size: many; j_call: TRBJ2-7; v_call: TRBV6-5; cdr3_nt: TGTGCCAGCAGTTCTATACTAGACGGGTACGAGCAGTACTTC; cdr3_aa: CASSSILDGYEQYF
d_call: NA; clone_size: many; j_call: TRBJ2-5; v_call: TRBV7-2; cdr3_nt: TGTGCCAGCAGCTCCATGGGGCAGGAGACCCAGTACTTC; cdr3_aa: CASSSMGQETQYF
d_call: TRBD2; clone_size: many; j_call: TRBJ2-1; v_call: TRBV15; cdr3_nt: TGTGCCACCAGCAGAGATCTAGCGGTGTCCTACAATGAGCAGTTCTTC; cdr3_aa: CATSRDLAVSYNEQFF
d_call: TRBD1; clone_size: many; j_call: TRBJ1-1; v_call: TRBV7-9; cdr3_nt: TGTGCCAGCAGCTTATCCGGGACAGGGACCATGAACACTGAAGCTTTCTTT; cdr3_aa: CASSLSGTGTMNTEAFF
d_call: NA; clone_size: many; j_call: TRBJ2-5; v_call: TRBV5-1; cdr3_nt: TGCGCCAGCAGCTTGGATACGGAGACCCAGTACTTC; cdr3_aa: CASSLDTETQYF
d_call: NA; clone_size: many; j_call: TRBJ2-3; v_call: TRBV25-1; cdr3_nt: TGTGCCAGCAGTGGACACAGACTTAGGAGCACAGATACGCAGTATTTT; cdr3_aa: CASSGHRLRSTDTQYF
d_call: NA; clone_size: NA; j_call: TRBJ1-1; v_call: TRBV4-3; cdr3_nt: TGCGCCAGCAGCCAAGATCTGACAGCAGGGGAAGCTTTCTTT; cdr3_aa: CASSQDLTAGEAFF
d_call: NA; clone_size: NA; j_call: TRBJ2-2; v_call: TRBV20-1; cdr3_nt: TGCAGTGCTGTAGACAAAACATACACCGGGGAGCTGTTTTTT; cdr3_aa: CSAVDKTYTGELFF
d_call: NA; clone_size: many; j_call: TRBJ2-6; v_call: TRBV29-1; cdr3_nt: TGCAGCGCCCGACTTCAGGGCCCGCGAATTCCTGGGGCCAACGTCCTGACTTTC; cdr3_aa: CSARLQGPRIPGANVLTF
d_call: NA; clone_size: many; j_call: TRBJ2-2; v_call: TRBV25-1; cdr3_nt: TGTGCCAGCAGTGGGGTCGGGGAGACCGGGGAGCTGTTTTTT; cdr3_aa: CASSGVGETGELFF
d_call: NA; clone_size: many; j_call: TRBJ1-2; v_call: TRBV4-2; cdr3_nt: TGTGCCAGCAGCCAACCCGGGAAGAAGGGAGGCTACACCTTC; cdr3_aa: CASSQPGKKGGYTF
d_call: TRBD2; clone_size: many; j_call: TRBJ2-3; v_call: TRBV5-1; cdr3_nt: TGCGCCAGCAGCTGGGACCAGCGGGAGGGCGTTCTAGATACGCAGTATTTT; cdr3_aa: CASSWDQREGVLDTQYF
d_call: NA; clone_size: few; j_call: TRBJ2-1; v_call: TRBV7-3; cdr3_nt: TGTGCCAGCAGCTTAAAGGTCAGGCCACCAAGCTCCTACAATGAGCAGTTCTTC; cdr3_aa: CASSLKVRPPSSYNEQFF
d_call: NA; clone_size: many; j_call: TRBJ2-1; v_call: TRBV28; cdr3_nt: TGTGCCAGCAGTCCCGACACATTCTACAATGAGCAGTTCTTC; cdr3_aa: CASSPDTFYNEQFF
d_call: NA; clone_size: many; j_call: TRBJ2-1; v_call: TRBV6-2/TRBV6-3; cdr3_nt: TGTGCCAGCAGTTGGACCATTAGCTCCTACAATGAGCAGTTCTTC; cdr3_aa: CASSWTISSYNEQFF
d_call: NA; clone_size: many; j_call: TRBJ2-5; v_call: TRBV20-1; cdr3_nt: TGCAGTGCTAGCATTCGGGGAAGCCTTTGGGAGACCCAGTACTTC; cdr3_aa: CSASIRGSLWETQYF
d_call: NA; clone_size: many; j_call: TRBJ1-1; v_call: TRBV5-1; cdr3_nt: TGCGCCAGCAGCCCCGGCAAACAGGCGAACACTGAAGCTTTCTTT; cdr3_aa: CASSPGKQANTEAFF
d_call: TRBD2; clone_size: many; j_call: TRBJ2-2; v_call: TRBV5-1; cdr3_nt: TGCGCCAGCGCGAGGGAAGCGGGAGACACCGGGGAGCTGTTTTTT; cdr3_aa: CASAREAGDTGELFF